This T cell receptor beta chain was obtained from a study of vaccination and CD4 T cells after COVID-19. Worth noting for this clonotype: What it binds is unknown.

The treatment here: roughly ten-day PBMC culture with coronavirus spike peptide pools or control peptides (ViraFEST assay). Germline V gene data show CDR1 as MNHEY and CDR2 as SVGAGI. Trimming pared 3 bases from V and 11 bases from J, leaving 16 bases between. The CDR3 has 13 residues. Sequence data for DNA of cultured CD4+ T cells were generated by the Oncomine TCR Beta short-read assay. One entry per CDR3 protein results from TCRdb running MiXCR on the PCR reads. The data show tens of thousands of distinct CDR3 sequences, 67% seen once. The sequence derives from a human donor who received a COVID-19 vaccine. The sample was CD4+ T cells from blood, cultured in vitro, taken after SARS-CoV-2 vaccination. The V and J genes are TRBV6-5 and TRBJ1-2, with D tentatively TRBD1 (5 bases). CDR3 in amino acids: CASSYDSTVGYTF. The CDR3 coding sequence is TGTGCCAGCAGTTATGACTCGACAGTGGGATACACCTTC.